This T cell receptor (beta chain) was captured by sequencing in a study of identical twins. Using its own MiXCR run on the 5' RACE reads, TCRdb lists one record per CDR3 protein. The table lists 500,000 to 650,000 distinct CDR3 sequences, 7% to 7.5% of them singletons. CDR3 length: 16 residues. Trimming stripped 1 base from V and 1 base from J, with 14 bases between. CDR1 is SGHRS, CDR2 YFSETQ, per germline. The sample holds many counts of this clonotype. This sample was also put to use in a study of yellow fever vaccine responses in identical twins.

The sequenced material came from PBMCs. V is TRBV5-1 and J is TRBJ2-5; possible D gene TRBD1, 5 bases. The source of this sequence is a woman between 18 and 30 years old in good health. The CDR3 region has the DNA TGCGCCAGCAGCTTGACCCTGACAGCAGCCCAAGAGACCCAGTACTTC. It encodes CASSLTLTAAQETQYF.